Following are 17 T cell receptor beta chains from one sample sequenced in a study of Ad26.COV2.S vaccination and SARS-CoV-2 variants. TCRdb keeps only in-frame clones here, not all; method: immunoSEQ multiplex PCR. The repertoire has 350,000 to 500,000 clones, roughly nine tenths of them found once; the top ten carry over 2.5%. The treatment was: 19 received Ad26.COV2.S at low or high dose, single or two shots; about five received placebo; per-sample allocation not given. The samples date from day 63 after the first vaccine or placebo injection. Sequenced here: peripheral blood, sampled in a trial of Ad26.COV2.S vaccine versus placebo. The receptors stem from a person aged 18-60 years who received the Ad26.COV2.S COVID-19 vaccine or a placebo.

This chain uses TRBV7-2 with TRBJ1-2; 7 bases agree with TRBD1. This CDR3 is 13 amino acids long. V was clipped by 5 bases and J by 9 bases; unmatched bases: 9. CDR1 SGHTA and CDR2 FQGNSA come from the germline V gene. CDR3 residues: CASSPKGGGSYTF. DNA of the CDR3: TGTGCCAGCAGCCCGAAAGGAGGGGGCAGCTACACCTTC.

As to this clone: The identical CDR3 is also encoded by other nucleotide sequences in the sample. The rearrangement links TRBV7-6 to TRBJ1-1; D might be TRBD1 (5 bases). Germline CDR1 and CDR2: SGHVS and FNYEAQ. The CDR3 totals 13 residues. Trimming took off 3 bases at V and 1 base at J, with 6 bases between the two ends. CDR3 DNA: TGTGCCAGCAGCTTGGACACGAACACTGAAGCTTTCTTT. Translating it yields CASSLDTNTEAFF.

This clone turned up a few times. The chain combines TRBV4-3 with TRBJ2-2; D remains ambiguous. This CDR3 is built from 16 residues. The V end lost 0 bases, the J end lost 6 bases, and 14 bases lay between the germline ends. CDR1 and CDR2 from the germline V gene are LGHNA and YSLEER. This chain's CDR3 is CASSQEITPGAGELFF. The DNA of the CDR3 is TGCGCCAGCAGCCAAGAAATAACCCCTGGTGCCGGGGAGCTGTTTTTT.

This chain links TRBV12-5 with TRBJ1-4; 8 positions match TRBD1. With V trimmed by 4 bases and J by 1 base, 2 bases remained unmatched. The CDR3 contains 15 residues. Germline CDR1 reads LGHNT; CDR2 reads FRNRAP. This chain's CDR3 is CASGSGQGTNEKLFF. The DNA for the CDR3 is TGTGCTAGTGGTTCCGGACAGGGAACTAATGAAAAACTGTTTTTT. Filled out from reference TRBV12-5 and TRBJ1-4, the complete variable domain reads DARVTQTPRHKVTEMGQEVTMRCQPILGHNTVFWYRQTMMQGLELLAYFRNRAPLDDSGMPKDRFSAEMPDATLATLKIQPSEPRDSAVYFCASGSGQGTNEKLFFGSGTQLSVL.

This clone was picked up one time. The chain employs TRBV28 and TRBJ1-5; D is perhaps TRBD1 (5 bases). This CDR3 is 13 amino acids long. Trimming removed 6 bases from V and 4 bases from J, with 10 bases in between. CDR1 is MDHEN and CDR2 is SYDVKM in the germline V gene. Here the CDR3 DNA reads TGTGCCAGCAGCCAGGGACTAAATCAGCCCCAGCATTTT. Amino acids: CASSQGLNQPQHF.

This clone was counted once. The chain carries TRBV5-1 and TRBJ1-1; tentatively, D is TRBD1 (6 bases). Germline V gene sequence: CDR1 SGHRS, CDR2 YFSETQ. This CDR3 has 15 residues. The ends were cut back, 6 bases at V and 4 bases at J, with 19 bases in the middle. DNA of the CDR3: TGCGCCAGCACCCTGGAGGGGGTAGCGGGCACTGAAGCTTTCTTT. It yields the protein CASTLEGVAGTEAFF.

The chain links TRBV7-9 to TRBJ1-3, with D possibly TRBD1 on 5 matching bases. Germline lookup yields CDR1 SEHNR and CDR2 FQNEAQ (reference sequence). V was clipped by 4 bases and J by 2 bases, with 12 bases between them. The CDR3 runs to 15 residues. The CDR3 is CASSSFLGAGNTIYF. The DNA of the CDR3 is TGTGCCAGCAGCTCCTTCCTGGGGGCTGGAAACACCATATATTTT. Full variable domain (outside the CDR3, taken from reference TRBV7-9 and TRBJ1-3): DTGVSQNPRHKITKRGQNVTFRCDPISEHNRLYWYRQTLGQGPEFLTYFQNEAQLEKSRLLSDRFSAERPKGSFSTLEIQRTEQGDSAMYLCASSSFLGAGNTIYFGEGSWLTVV.

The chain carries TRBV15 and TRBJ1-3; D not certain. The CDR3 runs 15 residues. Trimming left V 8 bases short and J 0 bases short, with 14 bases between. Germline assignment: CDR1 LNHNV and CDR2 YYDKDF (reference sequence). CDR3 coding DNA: TGTGCCACCTCCGTAAGCGCAGGCTCTGGAAACACCATATATTTT. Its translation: CATSVSAGSGNTIYF.

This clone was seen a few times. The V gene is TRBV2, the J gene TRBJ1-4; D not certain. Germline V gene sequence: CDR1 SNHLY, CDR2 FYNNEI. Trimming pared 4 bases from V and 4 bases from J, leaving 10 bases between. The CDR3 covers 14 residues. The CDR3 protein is CASSVTWLNEKLFF. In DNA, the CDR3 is TGTGCCAGCAGTGTAACGTGGCTTAATGAAAAACTGTTTTTT.

This CDR3 reads CASSPRPDPGPQHF. CDR3 in DNA: TGTGCCAGCTCACCACGCCCGGATCCTGGACCCCAGCATTTT. The rearrangement joins TRBV18 to TRBJ1-5; unclear D gene. Trimming took 1 base from V and 10 from J, leaving 14 bases between them. CDR1 and CDR2 from the germline V gene are KGHSH and LQKENI. There are 14 residues in the CDR3.

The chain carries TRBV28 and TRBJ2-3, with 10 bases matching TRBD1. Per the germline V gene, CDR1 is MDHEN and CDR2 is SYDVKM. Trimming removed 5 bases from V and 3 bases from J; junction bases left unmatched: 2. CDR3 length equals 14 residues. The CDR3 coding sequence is TGTGCCAGCAGTCCGGGACAGGGGACAGATACGCAGTATTTT. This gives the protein CASSPGQGTDTQYF.

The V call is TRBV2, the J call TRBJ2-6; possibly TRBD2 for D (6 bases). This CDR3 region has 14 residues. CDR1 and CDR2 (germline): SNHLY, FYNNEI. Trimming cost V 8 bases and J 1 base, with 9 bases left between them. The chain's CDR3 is CASHRESGANVLTF. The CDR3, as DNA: TGTGCCAGCCACCGGGAGTCTGGGGCCAACGTCCTGACTTTC. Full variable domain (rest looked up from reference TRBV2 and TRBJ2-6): EPEVTQTPSHQVTQMGQEVILRCVPISNHLYFYWYRQILGQKVEFLVSFYNNEISEKSEIFDDQFSVERPDGSNFTLKIRSTKLEDSAMYFCASHRESGANVLTFGAGSRLTVL.

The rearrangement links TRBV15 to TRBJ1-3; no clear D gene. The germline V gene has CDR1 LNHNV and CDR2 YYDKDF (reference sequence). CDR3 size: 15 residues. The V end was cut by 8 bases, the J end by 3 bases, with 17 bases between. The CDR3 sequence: CATGRGVSSGNTIYF. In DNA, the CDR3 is TGTGCCACCGGGCGCGGGGTGTCGAGTGGAAACACCATATATTTT. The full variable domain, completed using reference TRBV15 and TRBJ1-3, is DAMVIQNPRYQVTQFGKPVTLSCSQTLNHNVMYWYQQKSSQAPKLLFHYYDKDFNNEADTPDNFQSRRPNTSFCFLDIRSPGLGDTAMYLCATGRGVSSGNTIYFGEGSWLTVV.

CDR3: CASSMLWSQYTHQPQHF. In DNA form, the CDR3 reads TGTGCCAGTAGTATGCTCTGGTCACAGTATACTCATCAGCCCCAGCATTTT. The V gene is TRBV19, the J gene TRBJ1-5; D unresolved. Trimming pared 3 bases from V and 5 bases from J, leaving 20 bases between. CDR1 LNHDA and CDR2 SQIVND come from the germline V gene (reference sequence). This CDR3 spans 17 amino acids.

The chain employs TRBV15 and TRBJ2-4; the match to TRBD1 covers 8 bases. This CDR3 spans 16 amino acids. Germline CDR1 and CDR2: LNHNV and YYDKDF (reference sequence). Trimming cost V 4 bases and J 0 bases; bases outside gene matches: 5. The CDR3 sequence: CATSTGQGQAKNIQYF. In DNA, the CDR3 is TGTGCCACCAGCACAGGACAGGGACAAGCCAAAAACATTCAGTACTTC.

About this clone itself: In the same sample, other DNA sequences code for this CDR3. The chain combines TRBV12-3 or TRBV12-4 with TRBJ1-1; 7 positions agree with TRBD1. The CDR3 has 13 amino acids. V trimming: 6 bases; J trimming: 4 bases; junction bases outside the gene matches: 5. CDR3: CASRPGGGTEAFF. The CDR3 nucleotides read TGTGCCAGCAGGCCAGGGGGAGGCACTGAAGCTTTCTTT.

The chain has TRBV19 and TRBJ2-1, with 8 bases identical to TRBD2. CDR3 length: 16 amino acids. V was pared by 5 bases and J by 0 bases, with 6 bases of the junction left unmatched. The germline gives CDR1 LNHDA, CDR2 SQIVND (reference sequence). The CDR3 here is CASSWASGRSYNEQFF. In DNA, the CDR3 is TGTGCCAGTAGTTGGGCTAGCGGGCGCTCCTACAATGAGCAGTTCTTC.